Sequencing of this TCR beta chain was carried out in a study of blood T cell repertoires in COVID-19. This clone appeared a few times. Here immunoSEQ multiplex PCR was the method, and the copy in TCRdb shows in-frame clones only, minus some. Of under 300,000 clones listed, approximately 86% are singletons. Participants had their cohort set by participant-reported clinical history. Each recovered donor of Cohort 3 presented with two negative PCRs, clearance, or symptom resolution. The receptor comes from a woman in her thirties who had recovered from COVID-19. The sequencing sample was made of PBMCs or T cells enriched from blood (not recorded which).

The CDR3 here is CASSEGRINYGYTF. DNA for the CDR3: TGTGCCAGCAGCGAGGGGAGGATTAACTATGGCTACACCTTC. The V call is TRBV28, the J call TRBJ1-2; a possible D gene is TRBD1 (5 bases). This CDR3 is 14 amino acids long. Trimming stripped 6 bases from V and 1 base from J, with 12 bases between. Germline V gene data show CDR1 as MDHEN and CDR2 as SYDVKM.